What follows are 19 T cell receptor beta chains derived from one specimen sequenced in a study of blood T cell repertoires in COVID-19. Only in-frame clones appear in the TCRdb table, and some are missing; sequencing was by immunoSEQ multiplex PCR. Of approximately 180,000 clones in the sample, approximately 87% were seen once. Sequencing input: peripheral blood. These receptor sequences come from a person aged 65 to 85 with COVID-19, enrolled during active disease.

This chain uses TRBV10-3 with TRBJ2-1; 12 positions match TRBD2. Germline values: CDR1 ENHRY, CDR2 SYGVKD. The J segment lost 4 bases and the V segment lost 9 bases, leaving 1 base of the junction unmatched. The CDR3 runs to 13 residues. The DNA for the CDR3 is TGTGCCATACTAGCGGGAGGTTACAATGAGCAGTTCTTC. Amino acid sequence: CAILAGGYNEQFF.

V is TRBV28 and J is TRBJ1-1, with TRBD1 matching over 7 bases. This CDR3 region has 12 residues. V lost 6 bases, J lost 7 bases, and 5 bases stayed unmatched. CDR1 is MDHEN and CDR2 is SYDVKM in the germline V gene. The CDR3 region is CASRIQGFEAFF. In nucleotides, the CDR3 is TGTGCCAGCAGGATACAGGGGTTTGAAGCTTTCTTT. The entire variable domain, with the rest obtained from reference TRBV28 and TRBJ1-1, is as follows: DVKVTQSSRYLVKRTGEKVFLECVQDMDHENMFWYRQDPGLGLRLIYFSYDVKMKEKGDIPEGYSVSREKKERFSLILESASTNQTSMYLCASRIQGFEAFFGQGTRLTVV.

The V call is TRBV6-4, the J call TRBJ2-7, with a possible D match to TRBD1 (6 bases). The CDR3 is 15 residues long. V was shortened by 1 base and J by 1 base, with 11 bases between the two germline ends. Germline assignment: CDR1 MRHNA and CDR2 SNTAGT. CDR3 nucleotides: TGTGCCAGCAGTGACTTGAGACAGGAGTCCTACGAGCAGTACTTC. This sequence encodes CASSDLRQESYEQYF.

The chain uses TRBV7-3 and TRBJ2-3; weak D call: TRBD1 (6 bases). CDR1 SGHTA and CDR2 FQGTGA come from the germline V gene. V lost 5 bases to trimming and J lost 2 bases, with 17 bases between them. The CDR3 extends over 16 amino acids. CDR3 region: CASSPNRDTYTDTQYF. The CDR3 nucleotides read TGTGCCAGCAGCCCGAACCGGGACACTTACACAGATACGCAGTATTTT.

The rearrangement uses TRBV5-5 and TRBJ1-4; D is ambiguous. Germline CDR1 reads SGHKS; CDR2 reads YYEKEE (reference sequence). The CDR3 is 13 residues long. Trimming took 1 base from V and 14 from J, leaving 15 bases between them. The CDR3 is CASSLLAGRYLFF. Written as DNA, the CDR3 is TGTGCCAGCAGCTTGCTAGCAGGAAGATACCTGTTTTTT. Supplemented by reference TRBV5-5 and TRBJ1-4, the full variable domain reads DAGVTQSPTHLIKTRGQQVTLRCSPISGHKSVSWYQQVLGQGPQFIFQYYEKEERGRGNFPDRFSARQFPNYSSELNVNALLLGDSALYLCASSLLAGRYLFFGSGTQLSVL.

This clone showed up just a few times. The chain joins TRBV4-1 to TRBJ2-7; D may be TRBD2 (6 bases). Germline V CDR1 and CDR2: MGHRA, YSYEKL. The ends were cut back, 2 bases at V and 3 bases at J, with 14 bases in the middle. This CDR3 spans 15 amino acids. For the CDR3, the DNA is TGCGCCAGCAGCCAACTCTCTAGCGCTTACTACGAGCAGTACTTC. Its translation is CASSQLSSAYYEQYF.

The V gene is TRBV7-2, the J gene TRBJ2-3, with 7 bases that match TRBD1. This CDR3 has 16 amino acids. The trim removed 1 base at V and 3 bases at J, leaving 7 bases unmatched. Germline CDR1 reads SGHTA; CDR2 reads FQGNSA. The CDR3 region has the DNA TGTGCCAGCAGCTTAGTCGGGCAGGGGGTGACAGATACGCAGTATTTT. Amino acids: CASSLVGQGVTDTQYF. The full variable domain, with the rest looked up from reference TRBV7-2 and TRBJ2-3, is GAGVSQSPSNKVTEKGKDVELRCDPISGHTALYWYRQSLGQGLEFLIYFQGNSAPDKSGLPSDRFSAERTGGSVSTLTIQRTQQEDSAVYLCASSLVGQGVTDTQYFGPGTRLTVL.

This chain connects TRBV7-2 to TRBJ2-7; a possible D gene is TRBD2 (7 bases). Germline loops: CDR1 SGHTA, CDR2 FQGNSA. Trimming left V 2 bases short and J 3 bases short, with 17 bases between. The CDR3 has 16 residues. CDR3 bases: TGTGCCAGCAGCTTATACGAGGGGGGGAGGGGCTACGAGCAGTACTTC. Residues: CASSLYEGGRGYEQYF.

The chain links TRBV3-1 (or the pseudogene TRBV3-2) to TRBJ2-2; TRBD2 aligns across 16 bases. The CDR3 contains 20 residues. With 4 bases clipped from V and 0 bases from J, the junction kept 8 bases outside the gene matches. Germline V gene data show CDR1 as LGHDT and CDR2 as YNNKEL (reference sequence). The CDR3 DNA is TGTGCCAGCAGCCCAACAGGGACTAGCGGGGGGGCCGCGAACACCGGGGAGCTGTTTTTT. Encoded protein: CASSPTGTSGGAANTGELFF.

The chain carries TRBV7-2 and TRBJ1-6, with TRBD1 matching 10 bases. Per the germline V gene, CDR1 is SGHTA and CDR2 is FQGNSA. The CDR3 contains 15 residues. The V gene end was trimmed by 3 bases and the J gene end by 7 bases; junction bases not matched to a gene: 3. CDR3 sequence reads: CASSLDRGLNSPLHF. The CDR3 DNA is TGTGCCAGCAGCTTGGACAGGGGGTTGAATTCACCCCTCCACTTT. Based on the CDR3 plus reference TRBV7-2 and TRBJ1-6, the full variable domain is GAGVSQSPSNKVTEKGKDVELRCDPISGHTALYWYRQSLGQGLEFLIYFQGNSAPDKSGLPSDRFSAERTGGSVSTLTIQRTQQEDSAVYLCASSLDRGLNSPLHFGNGTRLTVT.

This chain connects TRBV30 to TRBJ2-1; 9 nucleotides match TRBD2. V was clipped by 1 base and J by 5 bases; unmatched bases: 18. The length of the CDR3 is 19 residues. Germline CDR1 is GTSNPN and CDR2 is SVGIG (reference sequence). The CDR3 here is CAWSDSLAGAVVEDNEQFF. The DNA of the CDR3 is TGTGCCTGGAGTGACAGCTTAGCGGGAGCGGTGGTAGAGGACAATGAGCAGTTCTTC.

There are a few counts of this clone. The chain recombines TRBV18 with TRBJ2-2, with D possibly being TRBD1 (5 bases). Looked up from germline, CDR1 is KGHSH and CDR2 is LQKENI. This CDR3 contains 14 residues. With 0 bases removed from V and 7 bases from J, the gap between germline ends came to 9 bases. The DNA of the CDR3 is TGTGCCAGCTCACCACCTACAGGCGGCGGGGAGCTGTTTTTT. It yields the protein CASSPPTGGGELFF.

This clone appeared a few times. The CDR3 bases are TGTGCCAGCAGTGACATGGCAGGACAGGGGTACAATGAGCAGTTCTTC. It encodes CASSDMAGQGYNEQFF. V is TRBV6-4 and J is TRBJ2-1, with TRBD1 identical over 9 bases. Trimming cost V 2 bases and J 4 bases; bases outside gene matches: 6. Germline CDR1 and CDR2: MRHNA and SNTAGT. This CDR3 has 16 residues.

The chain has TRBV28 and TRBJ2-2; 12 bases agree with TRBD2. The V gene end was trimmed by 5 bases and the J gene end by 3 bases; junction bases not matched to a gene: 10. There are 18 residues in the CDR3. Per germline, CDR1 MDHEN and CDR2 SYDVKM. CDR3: CASSPPGLAGDHTGELFF. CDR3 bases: TGTGCCAGCAGTCCCCCGGGACTAGCGGGTGATCACACCGGGGAGCTGTTTTTT.

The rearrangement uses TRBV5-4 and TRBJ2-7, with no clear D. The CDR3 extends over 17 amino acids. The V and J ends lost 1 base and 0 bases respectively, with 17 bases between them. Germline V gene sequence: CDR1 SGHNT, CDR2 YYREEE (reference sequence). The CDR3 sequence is CASSLSGLPQNSYEQYF. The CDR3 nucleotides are TGTGCCAGCAGCTTGTCCGGGTTACCCCAGAACTCCTACGAGCAGTACTTC.

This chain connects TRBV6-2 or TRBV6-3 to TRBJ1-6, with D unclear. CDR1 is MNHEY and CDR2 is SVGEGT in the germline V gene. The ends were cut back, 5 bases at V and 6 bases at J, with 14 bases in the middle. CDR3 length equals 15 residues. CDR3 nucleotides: TGTGCCAGCAGTCGCGGCTCTTATAGTAATTCACCCCTCCACTTT. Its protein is CASSRGSYSNSPLHF.

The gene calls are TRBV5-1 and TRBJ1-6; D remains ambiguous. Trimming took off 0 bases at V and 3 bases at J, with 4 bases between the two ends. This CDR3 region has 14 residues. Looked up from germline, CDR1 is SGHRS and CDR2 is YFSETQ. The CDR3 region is CASSLDSYNSPLHF. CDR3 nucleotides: TGCGCCAGCAGCTTGGACAGCTATAATTCACCCCTCCACTTT.

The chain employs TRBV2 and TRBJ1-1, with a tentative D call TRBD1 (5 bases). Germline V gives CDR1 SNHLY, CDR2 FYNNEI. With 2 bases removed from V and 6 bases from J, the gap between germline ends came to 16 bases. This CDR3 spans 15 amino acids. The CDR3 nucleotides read TGTGCCAGCAGTGAATTTGCAGGGCGGTACCCTGAAGCTTTCTTT. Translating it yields CASSEFAGRYPEAFF.

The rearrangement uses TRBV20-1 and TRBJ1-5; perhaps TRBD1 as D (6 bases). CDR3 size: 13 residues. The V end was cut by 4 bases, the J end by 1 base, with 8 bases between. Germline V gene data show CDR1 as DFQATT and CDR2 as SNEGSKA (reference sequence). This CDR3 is CSATDRSNQPQHF. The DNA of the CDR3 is TGCAGTGCTACTGACAGGAGCAATCAGCCCCAGCATTTT.